A single sample gave rise to the 25 T cell receptor beta chains below, sequenced in a study of blood T cells in healthy people across ages. The use of a sample-barcoded 5' primer and a J-beta primer mix characterized a second PCR of about 7 to 12 cycles. MiXCR, applied by TCRdb to the 5' RACE reads, yields one record per CDR3 protein. The data contain just over 1 million distinct CDR3 sequences, more than 35% of them singletons. The specimen was blood. The receptors were sampled from a woman aged 60-75 years in good health.

This chain links TRBV14 with TRBJ2-1; 12 nucleotides align to TRBD2. This CDR3 has 16 amino acids. Trimming at V came to 4 bases and at J to 7 bases, leaving 8 bases not matched to a gene. The germline CDR1 and CDR2 sequences are SGHDN and FVKESK. The CDR3 reads CASSRRLAGVGNEQFF. The DNA of the CDR3 is TGTGCCAGCAGCCGACGACTAGCGGGAGTAGGGAATGAGCAGTTCTTC.

The chain has TRBV20-1 and TRBJ2-7; TRBD2 matches 10 bases. Trimming at V came to 6 bases and at J to 8 bases, leaving 10 bases not matched to a gene. Germline lookup yields CDR1 DFQATT and CDR2 SNEGSKA (reference sequence). This CDR3 is built from 13 residues. This chain's CDR3 is CSAIAGGSPQQYF. Written as DNA, the CDR3 is TGCAGTGCAATAGCGGGAGGTTCCCCCCAGCAGTACTTC.

Here the CDR3 reads CASSSPVAGRNEQYF. The CDR3, as DNA: TGTGCCAGCAGTTCCCCTGTAGCGGGAAGGAACGAGCAGTACTTC. V usage is TRBV28 and J usage is TRBJ2-7, with 8 bases identical to TRBD2. CDR3 length equals 15 residues. Losses at the gene ends were 4 bases for V and 5 bases for J; bases not matched to a gene: 10. Germline-derived CDR1 and CDR2 are MDHEN and SYDVKM.

As for this clonotype: Being one base from a much bigger clone, this may be a read error. This chain joins TRBV4-2 and TRBJ2-5; TRBD2 matches at 7 bases. This CDR3 has 15 residues. V lost 4 bases and J lost 3; bases outside the gene matches: 8. The germline gives CDR1 LGHNA, CDR2 YNFKEQ. The CDR3 region is CASSRGEGAEETQYF. As DNA, the CDR3 is TGTGCCAGCAGCCGAGGGGAGGGAGCGGAAGAGACCCAGTACTTC.

The J gene is TRBJ2-3, the V gene TRBV6-4; D unclear. CDR3 length: 17 residues. Trimming removed 0 bases from V and 2 bases from J, with 15 bases in between. Germline CDR1 MRHNA, CDR2 SNTAGT. DNA of the CDR3: TGTGCCAGCAGTGACTCGAAAGGCCCCAGGTACACAGATACGCAGTATTTT. Its protein product is CASSDSKGPRYTDTQYF.

At least ten counts were recorded for this clonotype. The gene calls are TRBV29-1 and TRBJ2-5, with 7 nucleotides matching TRBD1. Losses at the gene ends were 1 base for V and 7 bases for J; bases not matched to a gene: 12. The CDR3 is 15 amino acids. Germline CDR1 SQVTM, CDR2 ANQGSEA. CDR3 sequence reads: CSVEGGTVRLGTQYF. The CDR3 coding sequence is TGCAGCGTTGAAGGGGGGACAGTAAGGCTTGGGACCCAGTACTTC.

The V and J genes are TRBV11-2 and TRBJ1-1; tentatively, D is TRBD1 (6 bases). The CDR3 has 12 residues. The V gene lost 7 bases and the J gene lost 10 bases, with 16 bases spanning the gap. Germline CDR1 reads SGHAT; CDR2 reads FQNNGV. CDR3 in amino acids: CASNRYGGAAFF. The CDR3 DNA reads as TGTGCCAGCAATCGTTACGGGGGGGCAGCTTTCTTT.

The chain uses TRBV4-1 and TRBJ1-1, with D unclear. CDR1 and CDR2 (germline): MGHRA, YSYEKL. This CDR3 is built from 12 residues. V shed 3 bases and J shed 4 bases, with 6 bases lying between them. This chain's CDR3 is CASSQESTEAFF. DNA of the CDR3: TGCGCCAGCAGCCAGGAGTCCACTGAAGCTTTCTTT.

The V and J genes are TRBV28 and TRBJ2-7; D ambiguous. The DNA end favors TRBJ2-4, so the J call may be wrong. The CDR3 runs to 15 residues. CDR1 MDHEN and CDR2 SYDVKM come from the germline V gene. As DNA, the CDR3 is TGTGCCAGCAGCCCTCCCCGGGCCGGTGTTGGCATTCAGTACTTC. Encoded protein: CASSPPRAGVGIQYF.

This sequence joins TRBV12-5 and TRBJ2-7, with D possibly being TRBD2 (5 bases). This CDR3 has 13 amino acids. Germline loops: CDR1 LGHNT, CDR2 FRNRAP. Trimming left V 6 bases short and J 6 bases short, with 15 bases between. This CDR3 is CASGDGSWGEQYF. The CDR3 coding sequence is TGTGCTAGTGGGGATGGGAGTTGGGGCGAGCAGTACTTC.

Only a few counts were recorded for this clonotype. The J gene is TRBJ2-7, the V gene TRBV5-5; maybe TRBD2 (6 bases). This CDR3 is built from 15 residues. V lost 1 base to trimming and J lost 0 bases, with 11 bases between them. Germline lookup yields CDR1 SGHKS and CDR2 YYEKEE (reference sequence). CDR3 sequence (DNA): TGTGCCAGCAGCTTGCTAGCGTTGAGCTCCTACGAGCAGTACTTC. The encoded protein is CASSLLALSSYEQYF.

This chain links TRBV7-2 with TRBJ2-1; no clear D gene. CDR1 and CDR2 (germline): SGHTA, FQGNSA. The CDR3 runs 15 residues. Between the trimmed V and J ends, which lost 8 bases and 1 base, there was a span of 15 bases. CDR3 DNA: TGTGCCAGCCTCCCCCGAACCTCTTCCTACAATGAGCAGTTCTTC. Protein product: CASLPRTSSYNEQFF. Supplemented by reference TRBV7-2 and TRBJ2-1, the full variable domain reads GAGVSQSPSNKVTEKGKDVELRCDPISGHTALYWYRQSLGQGLEFLIYFQGNSAPDKSGLPSDRFSAERTGGSVSTLTIQRTQQEDSAVYLCASLPRTSSYNEQFFGPGTRLTVL.

The sample holds a few counts of this clonotype. V gene TRBV10-3 combines with J gene TRBJ2-3, with D unclear. The germline V gene has CDR1 ENHRY and CDR2 SYGVKD. The length of the CDR3 is 11 residues. Trimming shortened V by 8 bases and J by 3 bases, and 6 bases separated the two germline ends. The DNA for the CDR3 is TGTGCCATCCCGGATACAGATACGCAGTATTTT. The encoded protein is CAIPDTDTQYF.

The rearrangement links TRBV20-1 to TRBJ1-2, with D possibly being TRBD1 (6 bases). The CDR3 is made up of 15 amino acids. The germline gives CDR1 DFQATT, CDR2 SNEGSKA (reference sequence). V lost 0 bases and J lost 3, with 14 bases in between. CDR3 residues: CSARDRGQLHYGYTF. CDR3 nucleotides: TGCAGTGCTAGAGACAGGGGCCAGCTCCACTATGGCTACACCTTC.

The count of this clonotype is one. This chain uses TRBV15 with TRBJ2-7, with D perhaps TRBD1 or TRBD2 (5 bases each). The germline CDR1 and CDR2 sequences are LNHNV and YYDKDF (reference sequence). Trimming removed 8 bases from V and 4 bases from J, with 18 bases in between. CDR3 length: 14 amino acids. The chain's CDR3 is CATGDAGWEYEQYF. The CDR3 coding sequence is TGTGCCACCGGAGACGCAGGGTGGGAGTACGAGCAGTACTTC.

V and J are TRBV5-1 and TRBJ2-7; 11 bases map to TRBD2. Germline V gene data show CDR1 as SGHRS and CDR2 as YFSETQ. Losses at the gene ends were 3 bases for V and 3 bases for J; bases not matched to a gene: 17. This CDR3 region has 19 residues. CDR3 residues: CASSSRNRTSGPINYEQYF. Here the CDR3 DNA reads TGCGCCAGCAGCTCTCGAAATCGGACTAGCGGGCCCATAAACTACGAGCAGTACTTC.

The chain recombines TRBV5-5 with TRBJ1-1; 7 nucleotides agree with TRBD1. Germline lookup yields CDR1 SGHKS and CDR2 YYEKEE (reference sequence). The junction had 9 bases not matched to a gene; V was cut back by 4 bases and J by 0 bases. The length of the CDR3 is 16 residues. CDR3 sequence reads: CASSRLADRVNTEAFF. For the CDR3, the DNA is TGTGCCAGCAGCCGATTGGCCGACAGGGTGAACACTGAAGCTTTCTTT.

The chain employs TRBV6-1 and TRBJ2-1; D not certain. Trimming removed 5 bases at V and 2 bases at J, with 10 bases between. The CDR3 contains 14 residues. CDR1 is MNHNS and CDR2 is SASEGT in the germline V gene. The CDR3 is CASSIKSPYNEQFF. CDR3 DNA: TGTGCCAGCAGTATTAAATCCCCCTACAATGAGCAGTTCTTC.

The V gene is TRBV27, the J gene TRBJ2-1, with 8 bases that match TRBD2. The junction had 4 bases not matched to a gene; V was cut back by 6 bases and J by 0 bases. This CDR3 has 15 amino acids. Germline V gives CDR1 MNHEY, CDR2 SMNVEV (reference sequence). CDR3 amino acids: CASRSGTSSYNEQFF. The CDR3 DNA is TGTGCCAGCAGGTCCGGGACTAGCTCCTACAATGAGCAGTTCTTC.

The CDR3 here is CAISDGGSFGGDEQFF. DNA for the CDR3: TGTGCCATCAGTGACGGCGGGAGCTTCGGGGGTGATGAGCAGTTCTTC. V usage is TRBV10-3 and J usage is TRBJ2-1; 7 positions agree with TRBD2. CDR1 and CDR2 from the germline V gene are ENHRY and SYGVKD. The CDR3 spans 16 residues. V trimming: 3 bases; J trimming: 8 bases; junction bases outside the gene matches: 13.

The chain recombines TRBV20-1 with TRBJ2-5; TRBD2 matches 9 bases. Per germline, CDR1 DFQATT and CDR2 SNEGSKA (reference sequence). The trim removed 0 bases at V and 1 base at J, leaving 12 bases unmatched. This CDR3 is 18 amino acids long. In DNA, the CDR3 is TGCAGTGCTAGAGACCCCTGGACTAGCGAGAGGTCCCAAGAGACCCAGTACTTC. Residues: CSARDPWTSERSQETQYF.

The J gene is TRBJ2-3, the V gene TRBV11-2, with TRBD2 matching over 9 bases. This CDR3 region has 18 residues. Germline V gives CDR1 SGHAT, CDR2 FQNNGV. V trimming: 3 bases; J trimming: 5 bases; junction bases outside the gene matches: 15. CDR3 residues: CASSFGPLGAGGQDTQYF. CDR3 nucleotide sequence: TGTGCCAGCAGCTTTGGCCCTCTCGGGGCGGGAGGGCAAGATACGCAGTATTTT.

The chain combines TRBV11-1 with TRBJ2-7, with 10 bases lining up with TRBD2. The J call may not be correct, given that the DNA end is closer to TRBJ2-5. The CDR3 totals 17 residues. The germline gives CDR1 SGHAT, CDR2 FQDESV (reference sequence). CDR3 bases: TGTGCCAGCAGCTTAGAGCGACTAGCGGGTGGCCAAGAGACCCAGTACTTC. This gives the protein CASSLERLAGGQETQYF.

The sample holds a few counts of this clonotype. The chain recombines TRBV5-1 with TRBJ2-1; D gene unclear. V was pared by 0 bases and J by 10 bases, with 8 bases between. There are 12 residues in the CDR3. In germline, CDR1 is SGHRS, CDR2 YFSETQ. The CDR3 DNA is TGCGCCAGCAGCTTGGGAAGGGTCGAGCAGTTCTTC. It translates to CASSLGRVEQFF.

The sample holds a few counts of this clonotype. V is TRBV7-9 and J is TRBJ2-1; 9 nucleotides agree with TRBD2. Germline V CDR1 and CDR2: SEHNR, FQNEAQ (reference sequence). With V trimmed by 11 bases and J by 5 bases, 10 bases remained unmatched. The CDR3 is made up of 14 amino acids. CDR3 sequence (DNA): TGTGCCTCTCCGGGGACTAGCTTAGACAATGAGCAGTTCTTC. It codes for CASPGTSLDNEQFF.